The 31 T cell receptor beta chains given below trace back to one sample, sequenced in a study of monozygotic twins with inflammatory bowel disease (dated 2019 in TCRdb). The method behind the library was 5' RACE. Sequencing took place on an Illumina HiSeq 2500. TCRdb reprocessed the public reads and reports one entry per CDR3 protein sequence, without DNA. The sample table gives some 130,000 distinct CDR3 sequences. The top ten constitute 0.95% to 1.5% of the sample. Sequencing used blood. The receptors come from a human donor with ulcerative colitis or Crohn's disease, or a healthy co-twin of an affected twin (not recorded which).

The rearrangement links TRBV6-5 to TRBJ1-6; the D gene TCRdb calls, TRBD1, cannot be checked with no DNA. The germline V gene has CDR1 MNHEY and CDR2 SVGAGI. This CDR3 has 18 amino acids. The CDR3: CASSYSFAGGSYNSPLHF.

J is TRBJ1-1 and V is TRBV6-6; the TCRdb D gene call, TRBD1, has no DNA to confirm it. There are 14 residues in the CDR3. Per the germline V gene, CDR1 is MNHNY and CDR2 is SVGAGI (reference sequence). The CDR3 loop reads CASSRKGENTEAFF.

The chain combines TRBV5-4 with TRBJ2-5; TCRdb's D gene call, TRBD1, goes unchecked for lack of DNA. The CDR3 is 14 residues long. Germline V gene lookup returns CDR1 SGHNT and CDR2 YYREEE (reference sequence). The CDR3 protein is CASSMSGTEETQYF.

The gene calls are TRBV6-2 or TRBV6-3 and TRBJ1-1; TCRdb's D call, TRBD1, is unchecked because there is no DNA. This CDR3 spans 17 amino acids. Germline V gene data show CDR1 as MNHEY and CDR2 as SVGEGT. The CDR3: CASSYPDRVKLNTEAFF.

The CDR3 sequence is CASSLGGNSNQPQHF. The chain recombines TRBV5-1 with TRBJ1-5; TCRdb indicates TRBD1, and absent DNA this call remains unverified. This CDR3 has 15 amino acids. From germline, CDR1 is SGHRS and CDR2 YFSETQ.

The V and J genes are TRBV24-1 and TRBJ2-3. This CDR3 has 15 amino acids. The germline V gene encodes CDR1 KGHDR and CDR2 SFDVKD. The CDR3 loop reads CATSDLSLLTDTQYF.

The V and J genes are TRBV20-1 and TRBJ2-2; the TCRdb D gene call, TRBD1, has no DNA to confirm it. The CDR3 is 13 residues long. The germline V gene has CDR1 DFQATT and CDR2 SNEGSKA (reference sequence). The CDR3 loop reads CSANRDGAGELFF.

The chain employs TRBV5-1 and TRBJ2-1; TCRdb's assignment of TRBD1 cannot be checked, as there is no DNA. CDR3 length equals 15 residues. CDR1 and CDR2 from the germline V gene are SGHRS and YFSETQ. The CDR3 loop reads CASSSTGGNYNEQFF.

V gene TRBV20-1 combines with J gene TRBJ2-4. The CDR3 contains 14 residues. Germline CDR1 reads DFQATT; CDR2 reads SNEGSKA (reference sequence). The CDR3 spells CSAPRVQAKNIQYF.

J is TRBJ2-7 and V is TRBV20-1; the TCRdb call, TRBD2, lacks DNA for checking. Germline assignment: CDR1 DFQATT and CDR2 SNEGSKA (reference sequence). This CDR3 is built from 18 residues. The CDR3 spells CSASPRGSGRALGDEQYF.

This chain connects TRBV29-1 to TRBJ2-1; the D call of TRBD2 rests on TCRdb alone, since no DNA is present to check it. The germline V gene encodes CDR1 SQVTM and CDR2 ANQGSEA. The CDR3 contains 13 residues. The CDR3 spells CSVLAGKVNEQFF.

The chain employs TRBV4-2 and TRBJ2-3; TCRdb's D call of TRBD2 is untestable without DNA. The V gene's germline CDR1 is LGHNA and CDR2 YNFKEQ. The CDR3 has 16 residues. CDR3 sequence reads: CASSQGGTSGRDTQYF.

The CDR3 is CASSPSGANEQFF. This chain joins TRBV18 and TRBJ2-1; with no DNA, the TCRdb D assignment of TRBD1 cannot be verified. This CDR3 contains 13 residues. CDR1 and CDR2 (germline): KGHSH, LQKENI.

The chain couples TRBV5-1 to TRBJ1-1. This CDR3 spans 12 amino acids. Germline assignment: CDR1 SGHRS and CDR2 YFSETQ. This CDR3 is CASRSVNTEAFF.

This chain links TRBV13 with TRBJ2-5; TCRdb's D call of TRBD1 is untestable without DNA. CDR1 and CDR2 from the germline V gene are PRHDT and FYEKMQ (reference sequence). The CDR3 is 14 residues long. CDR3 loop: CASSPLGLQETQYF. The whole variable domain, remainder taken from reference TRBV13 and TRBJ2-5, is AAGVIQSPRHLIKEKRETATLKCYPIPRHDTVYWYQQGPGQDPQFLISFYEKMQSDKGSIPDRFSAQQFSDYHSELNMSSLELGDSALYFCASSPLGLQETQYFGPGTRLLVL.

CDR3 residues: CASSYPRDRAGANVLTF. The chain uses TRBV6-2 or TRBV6-3 and TRBJ2-6; TCRdb's D gene call, TRBD1, goes unchecked for lack of DNA. Germline-derived CDR1 and CDR2 are MNHEY and SVGEGT. The CDR3 contains 17 residues.

The chain links TRBV27 to TRBJ1-1; TCRdb calls TRBD1, which cannot be checked without DNA. Germline-derived CDR1 and CDR2 are MNHEY and SMNVEV (reference sequence). This CDR3 comprises 14 residues. CDR3 region: CASSKQGRYTEAFF.

The rearrangement joins TRBV27 to TRBJ2-5. Germline loops: CDR1 MNHEY, CDR2 SMNVEV (reference sequence). The CDR3 contains 14 residues. CDR3 sequence: CASSLSVRGETQYF.

The chain joins TRBV7-9 to TRBJ2-7. The CDR3 totals 14 residues. Germline values: CDR1 SEHNR, CDR2 FQNEAQ (reference sequence). CDR3 sequence: CASSLVVDPYEQYF. Full variable domain (missing parts from reference TRBV7-9 and TRBJ2-7): DTGVSQNPRHKITKRGQNVTFRCDPISEHNRLYWYRQTLGQGPEFLTYFQNEAQLEKSRLLSDRFSAERPKGSFSTLEIQRTEQGDSAMYLCASSLVVDPYEQYFGPGTRLTVT.

The V call is TRBV12-3 or TRBV12-4, the J call TRBJ2-5; absent DNA, TCRdb's TRBD2 call cannot be checked. This CDR3 has 17 residues. The CDR3 loop is CASIRGLAGGKYETQYF.

The rearrangement uses TRBV20-1 and TRBJ1-5; TCRdb selects TRBD1, and the lack of DNA leaves this call unchecked. Per germline, CDR1 DFQATT and CDR2 SNEGSKA (reference sequence). The CDR3 is made up of 16 amino acids. The CDR3 protein is CSANPLHRQGNQPQHF.

The chain combines TRBV7-2 with TRBJ2-1; TCRdb's assignment of TRBD2 cannot be checked, as there is no DNA. The CDR3 consists of 16 residues. Germline CDR1 and CDR2: SGHTA and FQGNSA. The CDR3 spells CASSTRSGESYNEQFF.

This rearrangement joins TRBV5-1 to TRBJ2-2; without DNA, the TCRdb call of TRBD2 cannot be checked. The CDR3 extends over 15 amino acids. From germline, CDR1 is SGHRS and CDR2 YFSETQ. The CDR3 loop is CASSGGRLNTGELFF.

J is TRBJ1-5 and V is TRBV5-1; the TRBD1 assignment by TCRdb is unverifiable without DNA. The CDR3 loop spans 17 amino acids. CDR1 is SGHRS, CDR2 YFSETQ, per germline. The CDR3 is CASSLDGMGDSNQPQHF. Filled out from reference TRBV5-1 and TRBJ1-5, the complete variable domain reads KAGVTQTPRYLIKTRGQQVTLSCSPISGHRSVSWYQQTPGQGLQFLFEYFSETQRNKGNFPGRFSGRQFSNSRSEMNVSTLELGDSALYLCASSLDGMGDSNQPQHFGDGTRLSIL.

The chain couples TRBV19 to TRBJ2-7; TCRdb picks TRBD2, but there is no DNA to check that call. Germline V gene sequence: CDR1 LNHDA, CDR2 SQIVND (reference sequence). The CDR3 consists of 14 residues. The CDR3 region is CASNHGGPSYEQYF.

CDR3 amino acids: CASGLSNTGELFF. The J gene is TRBJ2-2, the V gene TRBV5-4; TCRdb returns TRBD2, unconfirmable since there is no DNA. The CDR3 spans 13 residues. Germline V CDR1 and CDR2: SGHNT, YYREEE (reference sequence).

The chain employs TRBV6-1 and TRBJ2-5; the TRBD2 assignment by TCRdb is unverifiable without DNA. The CDR3 is made up of 15 amino acids. Germline CDR1 is MNHNS and CDR2 is SASEGT. This CDR3 is CASSSEWREVGTQYF.

J is TRBJ1-4 and V is TRBV27; as DNA is missing, the TRBD1 call by TCRdb cannot be tested. Germline values: CDR1 MNHEY, CDR2 SMNVEV (reference sequence). This CDR3 spans 18 amino acids. This chain's CDR3 is CASSLGLGGRATNEKLFF.

The chain employs TRBV6-1 and TRBJ2-7; TCRdb indicates TRBD2, and absent DNA this call remains unverified. This CDR3 contains 14 residues. The germline CDR1 and CDR2 sequences are MNHNS and SASEGT. The CDR3 loop reads CASSPGLAEYEQYF.

The chain recombines TRBV12-3 or TRBV12-4 with TRBJ1-2; checking the TCRdb D call of TRBD1 is not possible without DNA. The CDR3 spans 13 residues. Here the CDR3 reads CASRSGTDYGYTF.

The CDR3 loop is CASSALERTDTQYF. V usage is TRBV9 and J usage is TRBJ2-3; TCRdb's D gene call, TRBD1, goes unchecked for lack of DNA. Germline V gene data show CDR1 as SGDLS and CDR2 as YYNGEE. CDR3 length equals 14 residues.